This entry lists 30 T cell receptor beta chains sequenced from one sample in a study of blood T cell repertoires in COVID-19 (dated by TCRdb to 2018 to 2020). Libraries were constructed by the immunoSEQ multiplex PCR assay. TCRdb holds this immuneACCESS table with in-frame rearrangements only. Some clones are missing; in checked studies, unresolved V genes explain under half, and the rest has no known cause. Recorded for this sample are tens of thousands of clones; around three quarters of them occurred a single time. The ten most abundant clones make up 50% to 75% of the sample. The sample taken for sequencing was peripheral blood. Receptor source: an older man with acute or convalescent COVID-19.

The chain employs TRBV7-2 and TRBJ2-1; 10 nucleotides line up with TRBD2. The CDR3 spans 16 residues. After removal of 1 base from V and 4 bases from J, the junction contained 4 bases not matched to a gene. CDR1 and CDR2 (germline): SGHTA, FQGNSA. The CDR3 loop is CASSLGVAGGYNEQFF. The CDR3 bases are TGTGCCAGCAGCTTAGGAGTAGCGGGAGGATACAATGAGCAGTTCTTC.

J is TRBJ2-2 and V is TRBV6-6; no definite D call. The length of the CDR3 is 13 residues. The ends were cut back, 6 bases at V and 2 bases at J, with 7 bases in the middle. Germline CDR1 MNHNY, CDR2 SVGAGI (reference sequence). CDR3 DNA: TGTGCCAGCAGCTCCCCCAACACCGGGGAGCTGTTTTTT. This gives the protein CASSSPNTGELFF.

This clone was recorded once. This chain links TRBV2 with TRBJ2-3; 8 nucleotides agree with TRBD2. The CDR3 runs 15 residues. The V segment lost 7 bases and the J segment 1 base; nucleotides outside the gene matches: 7. From germline, CDR1 is SNHLY and CDR2 FYNNEI. The CDR3 region is CASTRQTSGTDTQYF. The CDR3 DNA sequence: TGTGCCAGCACCCGGCAGACTAGCGGCACAGATACGCAGTATTTT.

The DNA for the CDR3 is TGTGCCAGCAGTTCTAAGGGACAGCCCTCTGGAAACACCATATATTTT. It yields the protein CASSSKGQPSGNTIYF. The gene calls are TRBV27 and TRBJ1-3, with TRBD1 matching over 7 bases. Trimming at V came to 4 bases and at J to 0 bases, leaving 6 bases not matched to a gene. Germline V gives CDR1 MNHEY, CDR2 SMNVEV (reference sequence). The CDR3 length is 16 residues.

CDR3 protein: CASSLRARGVYGYTF. As DNA, the CDR3 is TGTGCCAGCAGTTTAAGGGCCAGGGGCGTTTATGGCTACACCTTC. The chain couples TRBV28 to TRBJ1-2; D is possibly TRBD1 (6 bases). This CDR3 is built from 15 residues. V was cut by 2 bases and J by 5 bases, with 15 bases left in between. Germline V gene data show CDR1 as MDHEN and CDR2 as SYDVKM.

V is TRBV3-1 (or the pseudogene TRBV3-2) and J is TRBJ2-6; no clear D gene. The CDR3 has 16 residues. The germline CDR1 and CDR2 sequences are LGHDT and YNNKEL (reference sequence). V lost 0 bases and J lost 0, with 6 bases in between. Here the CDR3 reads CASSQDLTSGANVLTF. As DNA, the CDR3 is TGTGCCAGCAGCCAAGATCTAACCTCTGGGGCCAACGTCCTGACTTTC.

V usage is TRBV2 and J usage is TRBJ2-1; TRBD2 matches 15 bases. Germline V lookup: CDR1 SNHLY, CDR2 FYNNEI. V was clipped by 4 bases and J by 7 bases; unmatched bases: 5. This CDR3 contains 16 residues. The CDR3 loop is CASSGGLAGGPNEQFF. Here the CDR3 DNA reads TGTGCCAGCAGTGGTGGACTAGCGGGAGGGCCAAATGAGCAGTTCTTC. The full variable domain, rest sourced from reference TRBV2 and TRBJ2-1, is EPEVTQTPSHQVTQMGQEVILRCVPISNHLYFYWYRQILGQKVEFLVSFYNNEISEKSEIFDDQFSVERPDGSNFTLKIRSTKLEDSAMYFCASSGGLAGGPNEQFFGPGTRLTVL.

V is TRBV7-2 and J is TRBJ2-3; TRBD2 is a possible D gene (6 bases). Trimming cost V 6 bases and J 1 base, with 8 bases left between them. The CDR3 consists of 13 residues. CDR1 and CDR2 from the germline V gene are SGHTA and FQGNSA. The CDR3 here is CASRWGGTDTQYF. In DNA, the CDR3 is TGTGCCAGCAGATGGGGGGGCACAGATACGCAGTATTTT.

The chain has TRBV24-1 and TRBJ2-1, with 8 bases that match TRBD1. The CDR3 consists of 15 residues. The germline CDR1 and CDR2 sequences are KGHDR and SFDVKD. V was pared by 2 bases and J by 5 bases, with 4 bases of the junction left unmatched. The CDR3 DNA is TGTGCCACCAGTGATTCCGGGACAGGACACAATGAGCAGTTCTTC. Its translation: CATSDSGTGHNEQFF.

The genes are TRBV3-1 (or the pseudogene TRBV3-2) and TRBJ2-3; the D gene is possibly TRBD2 (6 bases). V was clipped by 5 bases and J by 0 bases, with 9 bases between them. Germline V gene data show CDR1 as LGHDT and CDR2 as YNNKEL (reference sequence). CDR3 length: 14 residues. The CDR3 DNA follows: TGTGCCAGCAGCATGACTAGGAGCACAGATACGCAGTATTTT. It specifies CASSMTRSTDTQYF.

The chain combines TRBV11-3 with TRBJ2-1, with D perhaps TRBD2 (6 bases). V gave up 4 bases and J gave up 7 bases, with 11 bases separating them. The CDR3 spans 13 residues. Per germline, CDR1 SGHNT and CDR2 YENEEA. The CDR3 DNA reads as TGTGCCAGCAGCTCGGGACTGGGGAATGAGCAGTTCTTC. The encoded protein is CASSSGLGNEQFF.

The table lists this clone with a count of one. The chain's CDR3 is CASSLRHLSGEQFF. CDR3 in DNA: TGTGCCAGCAGCCTCAGACACTTAAGCGGTGAGCAGTTCTTC. The J gene is TRBJ2-1, the V gene TRBV7-2; a weak D match, TRBD2 (5 bases). The CDR3 loop spans 14 amino acids. Germline V gene lookup returns CDR1 SGHTA and CDR2 FQGNSA. Trimming left V 5 bases short and J 9 bases short, with 17 bases between.

This CDR3 is CASSSPRGAKNIQYF. For the CDR3, the DNA is TGTGCCAGCAGTTCCCCCCGGGGAGCCAAAAACATTCAGTACTTC. This rearrangement joins TRBV2 to TRBJ2-4; D is perhaps TRBD2 (5 bases). This CDR3 has 15 amino acids. V was trimmed by 5 bases and J by 0 bases, leaving 11 bases between them. Germline V gene data show CDR1 as SNHLY and CDR2 as FYNNEI. Drawing the rest from reference TRBV2 and TRBJ2-4, the complete variable domain is EPEVTQTPSHQVTQMGQEVILRCVPISNHLYFYWYRQILGQKVEFLVSFYNNEISEKSEIFDDQFSVERPDGSNFTLKIRSTKLEDSAMYFCASSSPRGAKNIQYFGAGTRLSVL.

The V gene is TRBV4-3, the J gene TRBJ2-7, with D perhaps TRBD2 (6 bases). The CDR3 sequence is 16 residues long. CDR1 is LGHNA, CDR2 YSLEER, per germline. The V and J ends lost 1 base and 0 bases respectively, with 13 bases between them. The CDR3 DNA is TGCGCCAGCAGCCAAGCTATTAGCGGAACCTCCTACGAGCAGTACTTC. It codes for CASSQAISGTSYEQYF.

The gene calls are TRBV12-3 or TRBV12-4 and TRBJ2-2; a possible D gene is TRBD2 (6 bases). The ends were cut back, 2 bases at V and 6 bases at J, with 7 bases in the middle. This CDR3 comprises 13 residues. The CDR3: CASSLRLAGELFF. In DNA form, the CDR3 reads TGTGCCAGCAGTTTAAGACTAGCCGGGGAGCTGTTTTTT.

This chain joins TRBV10-3 and TRBJ1-1; D not resolved. Germline V gives CDR1 ENHRY, CDR2 SYGVKD. Trimming stripped 3 bases from V and 1 base from J, with 9 bases between. There are 14 residues in the CDR3. The CDR3 nucleotides are TGTGCCATCAGTGAACGGCAGGAGAACACTGAAGCTTTCTTT. It translates to CAISERQENTEAFF.

In regard to this clone: Sequence at one end of the junction differs from germline and may be a read error. The chain joins TRBV7-8 to TRBJ2-7; 9 bases map to TRBD2. CDR3 length equals 15 residues. The germline gives CDR1 SGHVS, CDR2 FQNEAQ. The CDR3 region has the DNA TGTGCCAGCAGCGATCGTGGGACTAGCTCCCACGAGCAGTACTTC. It specifies CASSDRGTSSHEQYF.

This rearrangement joins TRBV28 to TRBJ2-1; 9 bases map to TRBD2. CDR1 and CDR2 (germline): MDHEN, SYDVKM. J lost 8 bases, V lost 2 bases, and 4 bases had no gene match. This CDR3 is built from 14 residues. DNA for the CDR3: TGTGCCAGCAGTTTAGGCGGGAGGGCCCATGAGCAGTTCTTC. This sequence encodes CASSLGGRAHEQFF.

V usage is TRBV6-5 and J usage is TRBJ2-7; 10 nucleotides line up with TRBD2. J was trimmed by 5 bases and V by 0 bases; bases with no gene match: 7. The CDR3 has 16 residues. Germline V CDR1 and CDR2: MNHEY, SVGAGI. CDR3 nucleotides: TGTGCCAGCAGTTACTCGGAGGCTAGCGGGAGCCACGAGCAGTACTTC. This sequence encodes CASSYSEASGSHEQYF.

V is TRBV5-6 and J is TRBJ2-1; D is perhaps TRBD1 (6 bases). V was cut by 0 bases and J by 4 bases, with 14 bases left in between. Germline values: CDR1 SGHDT, CDR2 YYEEEE. This CDR3 spans 16 amino acids. The DNA of the CDR3 is TGTGCCAGCAGCTTGGTGATGCTCCAGGGGTACAATGAGCAGTTCTTC. Residues: CASSLVMLQGYNEQFF.

The V call is TRBV2, the J call TRBJ1-1; weak D call: TRBD1 (6 bases). The V end lost 4 bases, the J end lost 5 bases, and 11 bases lay between the germline ends. The CDR3 has 13 residues. Germline CDR1 reads SNHLY; CDR2 reads FYNNEI. Written as DNA, the CDR3 is TGTGCCAGCAGTGCTAACGGACAGACTGAAGCTTTCTTT. It is translated as CASSANGQTEAFF.

This sequence joins TRBV14 and TRBJ2-7; perhaps TRBD1 as D (6 bases). V gave up 3 bases and J gave up 9 bases, with 21 bases separating them. CDR3 size: 15 residues. Germline V gives CDR1 SGHDN, CDR2 FVKESK. CDR3 bases: TGTGCCAGCAGCCAGAGGGCAGGGGAGAAGGTAGGGCAGTACTTC. Its translation: CASSQRAGEKVGQYF.

This clone came up a few times. This chain connects TRBV4-1 to TRBJ2-7; 8 bases are shared with TRBD1. The germline CDR1 and CDR2 sequences are MGHRA and YSYEKL. The CDR3 spans 14 residues. Trimming at V came to 0 bases and at J to 3 bases, leaving 1 base not matched to a gene. In DNA, the CDR3 is TGCGCCAGCAGCCAAGAGGGGACAGGCTACGAGCAGTACTTC. It encodes CASSQEGTGYEQYF.

The chain couples TRBV5-8 to TRBJ2-3; TRBD1 might be the D (6 bases). Germline CDR1 is SGHTS and CDR2 is YDEGEE. This CDR3 is built from 18 residues. V lost 3 bases and J lost 1, with 21 bases in between. The DNA for the CDR3 is TGTGCCAGCAGCTCCCTCTTGGGGGCAGGGGTTCGCACAGATACGCAGTATTTT. Its protein is CASSSLLGAGVRTDTQYF.

J is TRBJ2-3 and V is TRBV18, with D possibly TRBD1 on 6 matching bases. V shed 3 bases and J shed 4 bases, with 17 bases lying between them. This CDR3 region has 16 residues. Germline CDR1 KGHSH, CDR2 LQKENI. The chain's CDR3 is CASSPVLASGADTQYF. CDR3 DNA: TGTGCCAGCTCACCCGTCTTAGCGTCAGGGGCAGATACGCAGTATTTT.

This clone was counted once. This chain joins TRBV5-1 and TRBJ2-5; 7 nucleotides line up with TRBD2. The CDR3 has 14 residues. J lost 2 bases, V lost 0 bases, and 1 base had no gene match. Germline V gene lookup returns CDR1 SGHRS and CDR2 YFSETQ. The CDR3 is CASSLVGGQETQYF. The DNA for the CDR3 is TGCGCCAGCAGCTTGGTGGGGGGGCAAGAGACCCAGTACTTC.

The chain has TRBV2 and TRBJ1-1, with D hard to call. Germline lookup yields CDR1 SNHLY and CDR2 FYNNEI. This CDR3 has 12 amino acids. Trimming took off 8 bases at V and 1 base at J, with 8 bases between the two ends. CDR3 sequence (DNA): TGTGCCAGCTCTAGATCGAACACTGAAGCTTTCTTT. Translating it yields CASSRSNTEAFF.

This clone was recorded a few times. The chain is built from TRBV6-5 and TRBJ1-6; TRBD1 aligns across 11 bases. Trimming removed 5 bases from V and 8 bases from J; junction bases left unmatched: 2. CDR3 length equals 14 residues. Germline values: CDR1 MNHEY, CDR2 SVGAGI. This CDR3 reads CASSRDRGDSPLHF. The CDR3 DNA reads TGTGCCAGCAGTCGGGACAGGGGGGATTCACCCCTCCACTTT.

The chain is built from TRBV5-4 and TRBJ2-7; 9 bases fit TRBD1. V dropped 0 bases and J dropped 5; count of bases not matched to a gene: 6. This CDR3 has 15 residues. CDR1 and CDR2 from the germline V gene are SGHNT and YYREEE (reference sequence). This CDR3 is CASSLGGTGTHEQYF. The CDR3 nucleotides read TGTGCCAGCAGCTTGGGCGGGACAGGGACCCACGAGCAGTACTTC.

On this clone itself: Its ends do not fully match the called genes, so a read error is possible. This chain links TRBV5-1 with TRBJ1-1, with D possibly being TRBD1 (6 bases). CDR3 length: 11 residues. Germline V lookup: CDR1 SGHRS, CDR2 YFSETQ. CDR3 residues: CASRLEGGTFF. CDR3 nucleotide sequence: TGCGCCAGCAGATTGGAGGGGGGGACTTTCTTT.